Listed below are T cell receptor beta chains from one sample, sequenced in a study of blood T cell repertoires in COVID-19. The protocol was immunoSEQ multiplex PCR, while the TCRdb copy is restricted to in-frame clones and leaves out a portion. The sample carries 150,000 to 200,000 clones, about 85% recorded once. Sequenced material: peripheral blood. The receptors come from a woman in her 70s with COVID-19, enrolled during active disease. Each CDR3 is given with its conserved first and last residue. A D gene is named only where the DNA matches it firmly. Only some rows state a clone size, as once, few, many or a class for expanded clones.

clone_size: NA; v_call: TRBV5-1; j_call: TRBJ2-2; d_call: TRBD2; cdr3_aa: CASSFAQTSGRAGELFF; cdr3_nt: TGCGCCAGCAGCTTCGCCCAAACTAGCGGGAGGGCCGGGGAGCTGTTTTTT
clone_size: NA; v_call: TRBV18; j_call: TRBJ1-2; d_call: TRBD1; cdr3_aa: CASSLIRDSYGYTF; cdr3_nt: TGTGCCAGCTCACTCATCCGGGACAGCTATGGCTACACCTTC
clone_size: NA; v_call: TRBV9; j_call: TRBJ2-3; d_call: NA; cdr3_aa: CASSVATIDTQYF; cdr3_nt: TGTGCCAGCAGCGTAGCTACTATAGATACGCAGTATTTT
clone_size: NA; v_call: TRBV4-2; j_call: TRBJ2-7; d_call: TRBD2; cdr3_aa: CASSQKRLGLAGSEQYF; cdr3_nt: TGTGCCAGCAGCCAGAAAAGGTTGGGACTAGCGGGATCCGAGCAGTACTTC
clone_size: few; v_call: TRBV4-1; j_call: TRBJ1-2; d_call: NA; cdr3_aa: CASSQDLGAYYGYTF; cdr3_nt: TGCGCCAGCAGCCAAGATTTAGGGGCGTACTATGGCTACACCTTC
clone_size: NA; v_call: TRBV29-1; j_call: TRBJ2-3; d_call: NA; cdr3_aa: CSVALTDTQYF; cdr3_nt: TGCAGCGTTGCCCTAACAGATACGCAGTATTTT
clone_size: NA; v_call: TRBV10-1; j_call: TRBJ2-3; d_call: TRBD2; cdr3_aa: CASSESKRGDTDTQYF; cdr3_nt: TGCGCCAGCAGTGAGTCAAAGCGGGGAGACACAGATACGCAGTATTTT
clone_size: once; v_call: TRBV28; j_call: TRBJ2-7; d_call: TRBD1; cdr3_aa: CASKGDSTHFSYEQYF; cdr3_nt: TGTGCCAGCAAGGGGGACAGCACCCATTTCTCCTACGAGCAGTACTTC
clone_size: once; v_call: TRBV5-1; j_call: TRBJ2-3; d_call: NA; cdr3_aa: CASSLQGSSTDTQYF; cdr3_nt: TGCGCCAGCAGCTTGCAGGGGTCAAGCACAGATACGCAGTATTTT
clone_size: NA; v_call: TRBV4-1; j_call: TRBJ2-5; d_call: NA; cdr3_aa: CASSQATGALAAEGVTQYF; cdr3_nt: TGCGCCAGCAGCCAAGCCACTGGGGCCTTAGCGGCGGAAGGGGTGACCCAGTACTTC
clone_size: once; v_call: TRBV7-9; j_call: TRBJ2-5; d_call: NA; cdr3_aa: CASSLTAQETQYF; cdr3_nt: TGTGCCAGCAGCTTAACAGCCCAAGAGACCCAGTACTTC
clone_size: NA; v_call: TRBV3-1/TRBV3-2; j_call: TRBJ2-1; d_call: NA; cdr3_aa: CASTPDRYNEQFF; cdr3_nt: TGTGCCAGCACTCCCGACAGGTACAATGAGCAGTTCTTC
clone_size: NA; v_call: TRBV7-8; j_call: TRBJ2-5; d_call: NA; cdr3_aa: CASSQMHRQETQYF; cdr3_nt: TGTGCCAGCAGTCAGATGCACAGACAAGAGACCCAGTACTTC
clone_size: NA; v_call: TRBV5-1; j_call: TRBJ2-1; d_call: TRBD2; cdr3_aa: CASSQTSGGENEQFF; cdr3_nt: TGCGCCAGCAGCCAAACTAGCGGGGGGGAGAATGAGCAGTTCTTC
clone_size: NA; v_call: TRBV20-1; j_call: TRBJ1-2; d_call: TRBD1; cdr3_aa: CSAGTDLGYTF; cdr3_nt: TGCAGCGCGGGGACAGATCTTGGCTACACCTTC
clone_size: few; v_call: TRBV10-1; j_call: TRBJ1-1; d_call: NA; cdr3_aa: CASGTGKKGTEAFF; cdr3_nt: TGCGCCAGCGGAACAGGGAAAAAAGGGACTGAAGCTTTCTTT
clone_size: NA; v_call: TRBV7-9; j_call: TRBJ2-1; d_call: TRBD2; cdr3_aa: CASSKKREGFIDEQFF; cdr3_nt: TGTGCCAGCAGCAAAAAGCGGGAGGGCTTTATTGACGAGCAGTTCTTC
clone_size: NA; v_call: TRBV7-9; j_call: TRBJ2-7; d_call: NA; cdr3_aa: CASSPQLGEQYF; cdr3_nt: TGTGCCAGCAGCCCACAGTTGGGTGAGCAGTACTTC
clone_size: NA; v_call: TRBV30; j_call: TRBJ2-3; d_call: NA; cdr3_aa: CAWRGRGTDTQYF; cdr3_nt: TGTGCCTGGAGGGGCAGGGGCACAGATACGCAGTATTTT
clone_size: NA; v_call: TRBV7-2; j_call: TRBJ2-7; d_call: TRBD1; cdr3_aa: CASSYRVQGSEQYF; cdr3_nt: TGTGCCAGCAGCTACCGGGTACAGGGGAGCGAGCAGTACTTC
clone_size: NA; v_call: TRBV7-2; j_call: TRBJ2-3; d_call: TRBD2; cdr3_aa: CASSLVPSGSKTDTQYF; cdr3_nt: TGTGCCAGCAGCTTAGTACCTAGCGGGAGTAAGACAGATACGCAGTATTTT
clone_size: once; v_call: TRBV30; j_call: TRBJ2-5; d_call: NA; cdr3_aa: CAWSEFPGHGQETQYF; cdr3_nt: TGTGCCTGGAGTGAGTTCCCGGGACACGGGCAAGAGACCCAGTACTTC
clone_size: NA; v_call: TRBV2; j_call: TRBJ1-5; d_call: TRBD1; cdr3_aa: CASMGQGDSNQPQHF; cdr3_nt: TGTGCCAGCATGGGACAGGGAGATAGCAATCAGCCCCAGCATTTT
clone_size: NA; v_call: TRBV19; j_call: TRBJ1-4; d_call: TRBD1; cdr3_aa: CASTENRGMNFATNEKLFF; cdr3_nt: TGTGCCAGTACCGAAAACAGGGGAATGAACTTTGCAACTAATGAAAAACTGTTTTTT
clone_size: NA; v_call: TRBV5-6; j_call: TRBJ2-6; d_call: NA; cdr3_aa: CASSSRGEAAGANVLTF; cdr3_nt: TGTGCCAGCAGCTCTCGAGGAGAGGCGGCTGGGGCCAACGTCCTGACTTTC
clone_size: NA; v_call: TRBV6-5; j_call: TRBJ1-1; d_call: NA; cdr3_aa: CASSYMGGGTEAFF; cdr3_nt: TGTGCCAGCAGTTACATGGGGGGGGGTACTGAAGCTTTCTTT
clone_size: NA; v_call: TRBV10-2; j_call: TRBJ1-1; d_call: NA; cdr3_aa: CASSEFENGDTEAFF; cdr3_nt: TGCGCCAGCAGTGAGTTCGAGAATGGAGACACTGAAGCTTTCTTT
clone_size: NA; v_call: TRBV28; j_call: TRBJ1-3; d_call: NA; cdr3_aa: CASSPWTDYFSGNTIYF; cdr3_nt: TGTGCCAGCAGCCCTTGGACAGATTACTTCTCTGGAAACACCATATATTTT
clone_size: few; v_call: TRBV14; j_call: TRBJ1-1; d_call: NA; cdr3_aa: CASSQDSREAFF; cdr3_nt: TGTGCCAGCAGCCAAGATAGTCGGGAAGCTTTCTTT
clone_size: NA; v_call: TRBV9; j_call: TRBJ2-5; d_call: TRBD2; cdr3_aa: CASSVAPSGRETQYF; cdr3_nt: TGTGCCAGCAGCGTAGCTCCTAGCGGGAGAGAGACCCAGTACTTC
clone_size: NA; v_call: TRBV3-1/TRBV3-2; j_call: TRBJ1-4; d_call: TRBD1; cdr3_aa: CASSRWRVTGYEKLFF; cdr3_nt: TGTGCCAGCAGCCGGTGGAGAGTGACAGGGTACGAAAAACTGTTTTTT
clone_size: NA; v_call: TRBV3-1/TRBV3-2; j_call: TRBJ2-2; d_call: NA; cdr3_aa: CASTQGNRELFF; cdr3_nt: TGTGCCAGCACACAGGGAAATAGGGAGCTGTTTTTT
clone_size: few; v_call: TRBV27; j_call: TRBJ1-3; d_call: TRBD1; cdr3_aa: CASSFGGGAGNTIYF; cdr3_nt: TGTGCCAGCAGTTTCGGAGGGGGCGCGGGAAACACCATATATTTT
clone_size: once; v_call: TRBV5-5; j_call: TRBJ2-7; d_call: TRBD2; cdr3_aa: CASSLGRAASLAGLYEQYF; cdr3_nt: TGTGCCAGCAGCTTGGGTAGGGCAGCATCTCTAGCGGGTCTCTACGAGCAGTACTTC
clone_size: once; v_call: TRBV6-5; j_call: TRBJ1-5; d_call: NA; cdr3_aa: CASRRGGGSNQPQHF; cdr3_nt: TGTGCCAGCAGGCGTGGGGGCGGAAGCAATCAGCCCCAGCATTTT
clone_size: NA; v_call: TRBV7-3; j_call: TRBJ2-3; d_call: NA; cdr3_aa: CASSRRGADTQYF; cdr3_nt: TGTGCCAGCAGCCGCAGGGGAGCAGATACGCAGTATTTT
clone_size: few; v_call: TRBV7-2; j_call: TRBJ2-1; d_call: NA; cdr3_aa: CASSFAPSGAGVFNEQFF; cdr3_nt: TGTGCCAGCAGCTTCGCCCCTTCGGGGGCGGGAGTTTTTAATGAGCAGTTCTTC
clone_size: NA; v_call: TRBV10-3; j_call: TRBJ2-5; d_call: NA; cdr3_aa: CAISQGDKLGETQYF; cdr3_nt: TGTGCCATCAGCCAAGGGGACAAACTGGGGGAGACCCAGTACTTC
clone_size: few; v_call: TRBV7-8; j_call: TRBJ2-5; d_call: NA; cdr3_aa: CASSLGWAQETQYF; cdr3_nt: TGTGCCAGCAGCTTAGGTTGGGCGCAAGAGACCCAGTACTTC
clone_size: NA; v_call: TRBV4-1; j_call: TRBJ1-3; d_call: NA; cdr3_aa: CASSQEGGFSGNTIYF; cdr3_nt: TGCGCCAGCAGCCAAGAGGGAGGATTCTCTGGAAACACCATATATTTT
clone_size: NA; v_call: TRBV24-1; j_call: TRBJ1-5; d_call: TRBD1; cdr3_aa: CATSDRGQGSNQPQHF; cdr3_nt: TGTGCCACCAGTGACCGAGGACAGGGGAGCAATCAGCCCCAGCATTTT
clone_size: NA; v_call: TRBV11-2; j_call: TRBJ1-2; d_call: NA; cdr3_aa: CASSSIGRGGRFYGYTF; cdr3_nt: TGTGCCAGCAGCTCCATAGGAAGGGGGGGCCGCTTCTATGGCTACACCTTC
clone_size: few; v_call: TRBV7-6; j_call: TRBJ1-6; d_call: NA; cdr3_aa: CASSWGGRSSYNSPLHF; cdr3_nt: TGTGCCAGCAGCTGGGGGGGGAGGAGCTCCTATAATTCACCCCTCCACTTT
clone_size: NA; v_call: TRBV5-1; j_call: TRBJ2-3; d_call: NA; cdr3_aa: CASSHSTDTQYF; cdr3_nt: TGCGCCAGCAGCCATTCCACAGATACGCAGTATTTT
clone_size: NA; v_call: TRBV9; j_call: TRBJ2-3; d_call: NA; cdr3_aa: CASSVTGGLTDTQYF; cdr3_nt: TGTGCCAGCAGCGTAACCGGGGGGCTCACAGATACGCAGTATTTT
clone_size: NA; v_call: TRBV20-1; j_call: TRBJ1-2; d_call: NA; cdr3_aa: CSASPLFAGNYGYTF; cdr3_nt: TGCAGTGCTAGTCCCCTTTTTGCAGGGAACTATGGCTACACCTTC
clone_size: NA; v_call: TRBV5-1; j_call: TRBJ2-5; d_call: TRBD1; cdr3_aa: CASSLAGTGQETQYF; cdr3_nt: TGCGCCAGCAGCTTGGCGGGGACAGGCCAAGAGACCCAGTACTTC
clone_size: NA; v_call: TRBV19; j_call: TRBJ1-1; d_call: TRBD1; cdr3_aa: CASTGQGNTEAFF; cdr3_nt: TGTGCCAGTACGGGACAGGGGAACACTGAAGCTTTCTTT
clone_size: NA; v_call: TRBV5-5; j_call: TRBJ2-2; d_call: NA; cdr3_aa: CASSTYRDTGELFF; cdr3_nt: TGTGCCAGCAGCACCTACAGGGACACCGGGGAGCTGTTTTTT
clone_size: NA; v_call: TRBV5-1; j_call: TRBJ2-3; d_call: NA; cdr3_aa: CASSLGGGADTQYF; cdr3_nt: TGCGCCAGCAGCTTGGGGGGGGGCGCAGATACGCAGTATTTT
clone_size: NA; v_call: TRBV12-3/TRBV12-4; j_call: TRBJ2-5; d_call: NA; cdr3_aa: CASKGDGETQYF; cdr3_nt: TGTGCCAGCAAAGGGGATGGAGAGACCCAGTACTTC
clone_size: NA; v_call: TRBV28; j_call: TRBJ1-2; d_call: NA; cdr3_aa: CASSLSVLSYGYTF; cdr3_nt: TGTGCCAGCAGTTTATCCGTCCTTAGCTATGGCTACACCTTC
clone_size: NA; v_call: TRBV20-1; j_call: TRBJ1-1; d_call: NA; cdr3_aa: CSASWYSEAFF; cdr3_nt: TGCAGTGCTAGTTGGTACAGCGAAGCTTTCTTT
clone_size: NA; v_call: TRBV6-5; j_call: TRBJ2-3; d_call: NA; cdr3_aa: CASSYGQGSTDTQYF; cdr3_nt: TGTGCCAGCAGTTACGGGCAGGGGAGCACAGATACGCAGTATTTT
clone_size: NA; v_call: TRBV18; j_call: TRBJ1-1; d_call: NA; cdr3_aa: CASSEGTPTEAFF; cdr3_nt: TGTGCCAGCTCAGAAGGGACACCCACTGAAGCTTTCTTT
clone_size: NA; v_call: TRBV19; j_call: TRBJ2-4; d_call: TRBD2; cdr3_aa: CDGGGAGHIQYF; cdr3_nt: TGTGATGGGGGGGGTGCCGGGCACATTCAGTACTTC
clone_size: NA; v_call: TRBV14; j_call: TRBJ2-2; d_call: TRBD2; cdr3_aa: CASRLELAGPSGELFF; cdr3_nt: TGTGCCAGCAGATTGGAACTAGCGGGACCTTCCGGGGAGCTGTTTTTT
clone_size: NA; v_call: TRBV28; j_call: TRBJ1-2; d_call: NA; cdr3_aa: CASSPSPGQLDYGYTF; cdr3_nt: TGTGCCAGCAGTCCCTCTCCTGGACAGTTGGACTATGGCTACACCTTC
clone_size: NA; v_call: TRBV10-3; j_call: TRBJ1-2; d_call: TRBD1; cdr3_aa: CAISGMGQGGGSYTF; cdr3_nt: TGTGCCATCAGTGGAATGGGACAGGGGGGCGGGAGCTACACCTTC
clone_size: NA; v_call: TRBV6-5; j_call: TRBJ1-5; d_call: TRBD1; cdr3_aa: CASSKSGTGNQPQHF; cdr3_nt: TGTGCCAGCAGTAAATCCGGGACAGGTAATCAGCCCCAGCATTTT